The 29 T cell receptor beta chains given below trace back to one sample, sequenced in a study of shared clonotypes between healthy human individuals. Sequencing used immunoSEQ multiplex PCR; TCRdb keeps in-frame clones, though not all of them. The table lists around 510,000 clones, 95% to 96% of them singletons. The sample taken for sequencing was naive CD4+ T cells sorted from blood. Stated subset: CD45RA+ positively selected. Receptors were obtained from a woman aged 30 to 39 in good health.

V is TRBV20-1 and J is TRBJ2-1; D ambiguous. The CDR3 totals 11 residues. The germline CDR1 and CDR2 sequences are DFQATT and SNEGSKA (reference sequence). The ends were cut back, 8 bases at V and 1 base at J, with 6 bases in the middle. CDR3 DNA: TGCAGTCAGAATTCCTACAATGAGCAGTTCTTC. It encodes CSQNSYNEQFF.

The chain carries TRBV11-2 and TRBJ2-1; 10 nucleotides align to TRBD1. V shed 5 bases and J 1 base; nucleotides not matched to a gene: 5. In germline, CDR1 is SGHAT, CDR2 FQNNGV. This CDR3 region has 16 residues. DNA for the CDR3: TGTGCCAGCAGCCCCGGACAGGGGGAGTCCTACAATGAGCAGTTCTTC. It specifies CASSPGQGESYNEQFF.

The chain couples TRBV19 to TRBJ1-2; D ambiguous. The V end was cut by 6 bases, the J end by 5 bases, with 7 bases between. The CDR3 contains 11 residues. CDR1 and CDR2 (germline): LNHDA, SQIVND (reference sequence). CDR3 DNA sequence: TGTGCCAGTAGCCAAGATTATGGCTACACCTTC. Translating it yields CASSQDYGYTF.

V usage is TRBV2 and J usage is TRBJ2-7; unclear D gene. From germline, CDR1 is SNHLY and CDR2 FYNNEI. The CDR3 covers 14 residues. The V end lost 2 bases, the J end lost 5 bases, and 13 bases lay between the germline ends. CDR3 loop: CASSESAITNEQYF. In DNA form, the CDR3 reads TGTGCCAGCAGTGAATCGGCCATAACGAACGAGCAGTACTTC.

To note about this clone: The identical CDR3 is also encoded by other nucleotide sequences in the sample. J is TRBJ2-7 and V is TRBV5-4, with TRBD2 matching over 8 bases. Germline values: CDR1 SGHNT, CDR2 YYREEE (reference sequence). Trimming at V came to 2 bases and at J to 4 bases, leaving 5 bases not matched to a gene. The CDR3 covers 14 residues. For the CDR3, the DNA is TGTGCCAGCAGCTTAGGAACTAGCGGATACGAGCAGTACTTC. Translated: CASSLGTSGYEQYF.

V is TRBV27 and J is TRBJ1-4; D gene ambiguous. The ends were cut back, 6 bases at V and 0 bases at J, with 11 bases in the middle. Germline CDR1 MNHEY, CDR2 SMNVEV (reference sequence). The CDR3 extends over 15 amino acids. CDR3 coding DNA: TGTGCCAGCAGCTCCTACCCTGCAACTAATGAAAAACTGTTTTTT. Encoded protein: CASSSYPATNEKLFF.

The V call is TRBV28, the J call TRBJ1-2; weak D call: TRBD1 (5 bases). CDR1 and CDR2 from the germline V gene are MDHEN and SYDVKM. Trimming pared 2 bases from V and 4 bases from J, leaving 20 bases between. This CDR3 is built from 17 residues. The CDR3, as DNA: TGTGCCAGCAGTTTAGGGGGGAATAGGCTAGGGGTCTATGGCTACACCTTC. Protein: CASSLGGNRLGVYGYTF.

V gene TRBV6-6 combines with J gene TRBJ2-5, with 9 bases matching TRBD2. The tail of the sequence fits TRBJ2-7 better, so the J call may be wrong. This CDR3 contains 14 residues. CDR1 is MNHNY, CDR2 SVGAGI, per germline (reference sequence). This chain's CDR3 is CASSLTSGSYEQYF. Here the CDR3 DNA reads TGTGCCAGCAGTCTTACTAGCGGGTCCTACGAGCAGTACTTC.

The rearrangement links TRBV2 to TRBJ1-2; the D gene is possibly TRBD1 (5 bases). Per germline, CDR1 SNHLY and CDR2 FYNNEI. This CDR3 has 12 amino acids. V lost 7 bases and J lost 7, with 13 bases in between. The CDR3 spells CASTWGESGYTF. The CDR3 region has the DNA TGTGCCAGCACGTGGGGGGAGAGTGGCTACACCTTC.

This clone was recorded once. This sequence joins TRBV4-1 and TRBJ1-1, with TRBD1 as a possible D gene (6 bases). In germline, CDR1 is MGHRA, CDR2 YSYEKL. Trimming took 0 bases from V and 6 from J, leaving 14 bases between them. The CDR3 is 15 residues long. CDR3 in amino acids: CASSQDPGVISEAFF. In nucleotides, the CDR3 is TGCGCCAGCAGCCAAGATCCAGGGGTAATATCTGAAGCTTTCTTT.

The CDR3 sequence is CASSFGGRLVYGYTF. CDR3 nucleotide sequence: TGTGCCAGCAGTTTTGGAGGGCGATTGGTCTATGGCTACACCTTC. J is TRBJ1-2 and V is TRBV28; D is unresolved. CDR1 is MDHEN and CDR2 is SYDVKM in the germline V gene. The V end lost 3 bases, the J end lost 4 bases, and 15 bases lay between the germline ends. The CDR3 length is 15 residues.

The rearrangement joins TRBV7-8 to TRBJ1-5, with a possible D match to TRBD1 (5 bases). The V gene's germline CDR1 is SGHVS and CDR2 FQNEAQ. Trimming cost V 4 bases and J 4 bases, with 23 bases left between them. This CDR3 has 18 amino acids. The CDR3 DNA reads TGTGCCAGCAGCTCCAGTCGGTTCGGGCAGGGCTCGAATCAGCCCCAGCATTTT. Translated, it gives CASSSSRFGQGSNQPQHF.

The chain uses TRBV11-2 and TRBJ2-7; 9 bases match TRBD2. The CDR3 contains 16 residues. The V and J ends lost 0 bases and 4 bases, in that order; junction bases with no gene match: 7. Germline lookup yields CDR1 SGHAT and CDR2 FQNNGV. This CDR3 reads CASSLEVVAGVYEQYF. In nucleotides, the CDR3 is TGTGCCAGCAGCTTAGAGGTAGTAGCGGGAGTTTACGAGCAGTACTTC.

V gene TRBV6-1 combines with J gene TRBJ1-5; no definite D call. This CDR3 contains 14 residues. The germline V and J ends were trimmed by 7 bases and 2 bases, with 12 bases remaining between them. CDR1 is MNHNS, CDR2 SASEGT, per germline. Written as DNA, the CDR3 is TGTGCCAGCAAGAACATCGGGGGCAATCAGCCCCAGCATTTT. Protein sequence: CASKNIGGNQPQHF.

The chain employs TRBV4-1 and TRBJ2-5; 8 positions match TRBD1. The DNA end favors TRBJ2-7, so the J call may be wrong. This CDR3 region has 14 residues. CDR1 and CDR2 from the germline V gene are MGHRA and YSYEKL. Here the CDR3 reads CASSRGQATYEQYF. CDR3 coding DNA: TGCGCCAGCAGCCGGGGACAGGCGACCTACGAGCAGTACTTC.

The chain couples TRBV11-1 to TRBJ2-7; 14 nucleotides line up with TRBD2. Germline assignment: CDR1 SGHAT and CDR2 FQDESV (reference sequence). CDR3 size: 15 residues. The V segment lost 5 bases and the J segment 2 bases; nucleotides outside the gene matches: 2. DNA of the CDR3: TGTGCCAGCAGCGGGGGACTAGCGGGAGCCTACGAGCAGTACTTC. Translating it yields CASSGGLAGAYEQYF. The full variable domain, with the rest looked up from reference TRBV11-1 and TRBJ2-7, is EAEVAQSPRYKITEKSQAVAFWCDPISGHATLYWYRQILGQGPELLVQFQDESVVDDSQLPKDRFSAERLKGVDSTLKIQPAELGDSAMYLCASSGGLAGAYEQYFGPGTRLTVT.

The chain is built from TRBV28 and TRBJ2-7; perhaps TRBD1 as D (5 bases). Trimming took off 2 bases at V and 0 bases at J, with 8 bases between the two ends. This CDR3 region has 14 residues. CDR1 and CDR2 from the germline V gene are MDHEN and SYDVKM. The CDR3 loop reads CASSLPGPSYEQYF. CDR3 in DNA: TGTGCCAGCAGTTTACCAGGGCCCTCCTACGAGCAGTACTTC. The full variable domain, with the rest looked up from reference TRBV28 and TRBJ2-7, is DVKVTQSSRYLVKRTGEKVFLECVQDMDHENMFWYRQDPGLGLRLIYFSYDVKMKEKGDIPEGYSVSREKKERFSLILESASTNQTSMYLCASSLPGPSYEQYFGPGTRLTVT.

The V call is TRBV9, the J call TRBJ2-5, with TRBD2 matching over 9 bases. V lost 0 bases, J lost 5 bases, and 5 bases stayed unmatched. The CDR3 is 15 amino acids. Germline V gene sequence: CDR1 SGDLS, CDR2 YYNGEE. In DNA, the CDR3 is TGTGCCAGCAGCGTAGCTCTAGCGGGGAGGGAGACCCAGTACTTC. Residues: CASSVALAGRETQYF.

The CDR3: CASSQDSGLAAYNEQFF. Written as DNA, the CDR3 is TGCGCCAGCAGCCAAGATTCCGGACTAGCGGCCTACAATGAGCAGTTCTTC. The V gene is TRBV4-1, the J gene TRBJ2-1; 10 nucleotides agree with TRBD2. This CDR3 has 17 residues. J lost 2 bases, V lost 0 bases, and 4 bases had no gene match. Germline CDR1 and CDR2: MGHRA and YSYEKL.

The chain couples TRBV5-6 to TRBJ2-3; D not resolved. Per germline, CDR1 SGHDT and CDR2 YYEEEE. This CDR3 contains 17 residues. V gave up 1 base and J gave up 0 bases, with 15 bases separating them. CDR3 DNA: TGTGCCAGCAGCTTGTGGTTAGTTGGGGTTAGCACAGATACGCAGTATTTT. Translating gives CASSLWLVGVSTDTQYF.

The chain uses TRBV4-2 and TRBJ2-5, with 13 bases fitting TRBD2. The CDR3 extends over 16 amino acids. V lost 1 base, J lost 5 bases, and 4 bases stayed unmatched. CDR1 and CDR2 from the germline V gene are LGHNA and YNFKEQ. The CDR3: CASSQGLTSGRETQYF. The CDR3 DNA reads as TGTGCCAGCAGCCAAGGTTTGACTAGCGGGAGGGAGACCCAGTACTTC.

The chain couples TRBV9 to TRBJ2-5; D remains ambiguous. CDR1 and CDR2 from the germline V gene are SGDLS and YYNGEE. CDR3 length: 13 amino acids. Trimming took 0 bases from V and 5 from J, leaving 8 bases between them. The CDR3 spells CASSVAVRETQYF. The CDR3 nucleotides read TGTGCCAGCAGCGTAGCCGTTAGGGAGACCCAGTACTTC.

The chain has TRBV9 and TRBJ2-5; D not certain. Trimming removed 3 bases from V and 5 bases from J, with 11 bases in between. The CDR3 loop spans 13 amino acids. Germline loops: CDR1 SGDLS, CDR2 YYNGEE. Written as DNA, the CDR3 is TGTGCCAGCAGCGGTACTACCGGGGAGACCCAGTACTTC. This codes for CASSGTTGETQYF. Variable domain in full (rest from reference TRBV9 and TRBJ2-5): DSGVTQTPKHLITATGQRVTLRCSPRSGDLSVYWYQQSLDQGLQFLIQYYNGEERAKGNILERFSAQQFPDLHSELNLSSLELGDSALYFCASSGTTGETQYFGPGTRLLVL.

V gene TRBV28 combines with J gene TRBJ1-2; a possible D gene is TRBD1 (5 bases). CDR3 length: 12 residues. Germline values: CDR1 MDHEN, CDR2 SYDVKM. The V and J ends lost 6 bases and 4 bases respectively, with 9 bases between them. CDR3 bases: TGTGCCAGCAGAGCTGGGGGCTATGGCTACACCTTC. This codes for CASRAGGYGYTF.

This clone was observed a single time. The gene calls are TRBV5-1 and TRBJ2-5; a possible D gene is TRBD1 (5 bases). Germline CDR1 is SGHRS and CDR2 is YFSETQ. This CDR3 has 14 amino acids. The V gene lost 0 bases and the J gene lost 8 bases, with 14 bases spanning the gap. CDR3 DNA: TGCGCCAGCAGCTTGGAATGGGGCAAAGGCACCCAGTACTTC. As protein: CASSLEWGKGTQYF.

CDR3 region: CASSSGQIYEQYF. CDR3 bases: TGTGCCAGCAGCTCGGGACAGATCTACGAGCAGTACTTC. This chain joins TRBV7-9 and TRBJ2-7; TRBD1 matches 7 bases. V dropped 4 bases and J dropped 3; count of bases not matched to a gene: 3. This CDR3 region has 13 residues. CDR1 is SEHNR and CDR2 is FQNEAQ in the germline V gene (reference sequence).

The chain joins TRBV5-1 to TRBJ1-1; D is undetermined. The CDR3 is 14 amino acids. Germline loops: CDR1 SGHRS, CDR2 YFSETQ. V shed 1 base and J shed 4 bases, with 11 bases lying between them. CDR3 nucleotide sequence: TGCGCCAGCAGCTTGTTAGCGTACGGCACTGAAGCTTTCTTT. Translated, it gives CASSLLAYGTEAFF.

The V call is TRBV7-2, the J call TRBJ2-7, with D possibly matching TRBD2 (6 bases). Germline V gives CDR1 SGHTA, CDR2 FQGNSA. Trimming shortened V by 1 base and J by 4 bases, and 14 bases separated the two germline ends. CDR3 length: 15 residues. CDR3 coding DNA: TGTGCCAGCAGCTTAGGAGCGGGCCCCTGGTACGAGCAGTACTTC. Its protein product is CASSLGAGPWYEQYF.

V and J are TRBV5-8 and TRBJ2-4; no reliable D call. V gave up 4 bases and J gave up 0 bases, with 17 bases separating them. The CDR3 length is 17 residues. Germline CDR1 and CDR2: SGHTS and YDEGEE. CDR3 DNA sequence: TGTGCCAGCAGCCCGGCCACGCCGGTCCTAGCCAAAAACATTCAGTACTTC. This codes for CASSPATPVLAKNIQYF.